A single sample is the source of the 32 T cell receptor beta chains below, sequenced in a study of blood T cell repertoires in COVID-19. The protocol was immunoSEQ multiplex PCR, while the TCRdb copy is restricted to in-frame clones and leaves out a portion. The repertoire holds 200,000 to 250,000 clones, approximately 86% seen once, with roughly 14% in the top ten. The sequencing sample was made of PBMCs or T cells enriched from blood (not recorded which). The receptors were gathered from a woman aged 45-59 years with acute COVID-19.

The rearrangement links TRBV10-3 to TRBJ2-5; the match to TRBD1 covers 7 bases. Germline V gives CDR1 ENHRY, CDR2 SYGVKD. There are 13 residues in the CDR3. V lost 4 bases and J lost 3; bases outside the gene matches: 2. DNA of the CDR3: TGTGCCATCAGTGCAGGGACAGAAGAGACCCAGTACTTC. This gives the protein CAISAGTEETQYF.

The chain uses TRBV24-1 and TRBJ2-6; a possible D gene is TRBD1 (7 bases). Germline-derived CDR1 and CDR2 are KGHDR and SFDVKD. The CDR3 sequence is 15 residues long. Trimming took 7 bases from V and 4 from J, leaving 13 bases between them. The CDR3 DNA reads TGTGCCACCAGGCCAGGGGGGACGGGGGCCAACGTCCTGACTTTC. This gives the protein CATRPGGTGANVLTF.

The V call is TRBV5-1, the J call TRBJ2-3, with 15 bases identical to TRBD2. V lost 3 bases to trimming and J lost 8 bases; unmatched junction nucleotides: 7. The CDR3 runs to 16 residues. From germline, CDR1 is SGHRS and CDR2 YFSETQ. The chain's CDR3 is CASSSGLAGGPSTQYF. In nucleotides, the CDR3 is TGCGCCAGCAGCTCAGGACTAGCGGGAGGGCCGAGTACGCAGTATTTT.

The rearrangement joins TRBV28 to TRBJ1-6; TRBD1 might be the D (5 bases). Per the germline V gene, CDR1 is MDHEN and CDR2 is SYDVKM. V dropped 6 bases and J dropped 7 bases, with 13 bases sitting between them. The CDR3 contains 14 residues. CDR3 loop: CASRATERNSPLHF. The CDR3 DNA reads TGTGCCAGCAGGGCGACAGAACGCAATTCACCCCTCCACTTT.

This chain joins TRBV19 and TRBJ2-6; D possibly corresponds to TRBD1 (5 bases). The V gene's germline CDR1 is LNHDA and CDR2 SQIVND (reference sequence). The CDR3 runs 15 residues. Trimming shortened V by 5 bases and J by 4 bases, and 12 bases separated the two germline ends. The CDR3 is CASSPQGSGANVLTF. As DNA, the CDR3 is TGTGCCAGTAGTCCCCAGGGATCCGGGGCCAACGTCCTGACTTTC.

This chain uses TRBV27 with TRBJ1-3; D ambiguous. CDR3 size: 15 residues. Trimming took off 6 bases at V and 2 bases at J, with 14 bases between the two ends. CDR1 and CDR2 (germline): MNHEY, SMNVEV (reference sequence). The CDR3 is CASRPQSGPGNTIYF. The CDR3 DNA sequence: TGTGCCAGCAGACCCCAATCGGGTCCTGGAAACACCATATATTTT.

The chain is built from TRBV11-2 and TRBJ2-1, with no clear D. The V end lost 3 bases, the J end lost 8 bases, and 8 bases lay between the germline ends. The CDR3 spans 12 residues. Germline CDR1 is SGHAT and CDR2 is FQNNGV. CDR3: CASSFGVYEQFF. CDR3 coding DNA: TGTGCCAGCAGCTTCGGTGTCTATGAGCAGTTCTTC.

This clone occurred a few times. The rearrangement uses TRBV28 and TRBJ2-3, with D hard to call. This CDR3 comprises 15 residues. V was pared by 5 bases and J by 0 bases, with 12 bases between. Germline V gives CDR1 MDHEN, CDR2 SYDVKM. This chain's CDR3 is CASSPENPSTDTQYF. The CDR3 DNA follows: TGTGCCAGCAGTCCAGAAAACCCTAGCACAGATACGCAGTATTTT.

The chain couples TRBV28 to TRBJ2-7; 8 bases fit TRBD1. Germline assignment: CDR1 MDHEN and CDR2 SYDVKM. V lost 7 bases to trimming and J lost 2 bases; unmatched junction nucleotides: 4. This CDR3 has 13 amino acids. The CDR3 region is CASITTGAYEQYF. The CDR3 region has the DNA TGTGCCAGCATCACGACAGGGGCCTACGAGCAGTACTTC.

The genes are TRBV5-4 and TRBJ2-1, with 10 nucleotides matching TRBD2. Germline lookup yields CDR1 SGHNT and CDR2 YYREEE (reference sequence). Trimming at V came to 4 bases and at J to 5 bases, leaving 9 bases not matched to a gene. The CDR3 length is 16 residues. The CDR3 sequence is CASSRPSGRADNEQFF. As DNA, the CDR3 is TGTGCCAGCAGCCGCCCGAGCGGGAGGGCAGACAATGAGCAGTTCTTC.

In this sample, this clone turned up a few times. The chain is built from TRBV25-1 and TRBJ1-6; 11 nucleotides align to TRBD1. The CDR3 is 16 residues long. Germline V CDR1 and CDR2: MGHDK, SYGVNS. V lost 4 bases and J lost 10; bases outside the gene matches: 9. The CDR3 sequence: CASSGTTGTGGSPLHF. CDR3 nucleotides: TGTGCCAGCAGTGGGACTACCGGGACAGGGGGGTCACCCCTCCACTTT.

V gene TRBV7-9 combines with J gene TRBJ2-1; 7 positions agree with TRBD2. V lost 5 bases and J lost 15; bases outside the gene matches: 16. Germline assignment: CDR1 SEHNR and CDR2 FQNEAQ (reference sequence). The CDR3 has 14 amino acids. The DNA for the CDR3 is TGTGCCAGCAGCCCCCGCAGACTAGCTATAGGGCTGTTCTTC. Translating it yields CASSPRRLAIGLFF.

The V call is TRBV7-6, the J call TRBJ1-6; D uncertain. The CDR3 consists of 16 residues. Trimming removed 1 base from V and 7 bases from J, with 14 bases in between. Looked up from germline, CDR1 is SGHVS and CDR2 is FNYEAQ. In DNA form, the CDR3 reads TGTGCCAGCAGCTTAGGAAGTGGTCCCGGGAATTCACCCCTCCACTTT. It codes for CASSLGSGPGNSPLHF.

V is TRBV6-1 and J is TRBJ1-4, with 8 positions matching TRBD1. The V gene end was trimmed by 3 bases and the J gene end by 8 bases; junction bases not matched to a gene: 8. CDR3 length: 15 residues. Germline V gives CDR1 MNHNS, CDR2 SASEGT. Here the CDR3 DNA reads TGTGCCAGCAGTGAGGGGGGGACAGGCGGGGAAAAACTGTTTTTT. Translated, it gives CASSEGGTGGEKLFF.

In the case of this clone: The sample holds other DNA sequences that translate to the same CDR3. This sequence joins TRBV7-2 and TRBJ2-3; D perhaps matches TRBD2 (6 bases). Germline values: CDR1 SGHTA, CDR2 FQGNSA. The CDR3 is made up of 17 amino acids. V lost 1 base to trimming and J lost 0 bases, with 14 bases between them. The CDR3 nucleotides read TGTGCCAGCAGCTTAGGGCCGAGCGGGCTGAGCACAGATACGCAGTATTTT. It encodes CASSLGPSGLSTDTQYF.

The chain employs TRBV5-4 and TRBJ2-7; TRBD1 matches at 7 bases. The length of the CDR3 is 14 residues. Germline values: CDR1 SGHNT, CDR2 YYREEE (reference sequence). The V and J ends lost 3 bases and 2 bases, in that order; junction bases with no gene match: 5. The CDR3 loop is CASSWTGSTYEQYF. CDR3 in DNA: TGTGCCAGCAGCTGGACAGGTTCAACCTACGAGCAGTACTTC.

The V gene is TRBV30, the J gene TRBJ2-2; D is possibly TRBD2 (5 bases). This CDR3 has 11 residues. Germline lookup yields CDR1 GTSNPN and CDR2 SVGIG (reference sequence). The V and J ends lost 3 bases and 6 bases respectively, with 5 bases between them. Here the CDR3 DNA reads TGTGCCTGGAGGAGGGCCGGGGAGCTGTTTTTT. This sequence encodes CAWRRAGELFF.

V gene TRBV16 combines with J gene TRBJ1-5; 9 bases fit TRBD1. In germline, CDR1 is KGHSY, CDR2 FQNENV. Losses at the gene ends were 0 bases for V and 4 bases for J; bases not matched to a gene: 1. The CDR3 totals 15 residues. CDR3 protein: CASSQSGQGNQPQHF. The CDR3 region has the DNA TGTGCCAGCAGCCAATCAGGACAGGGGAATCAGCCCCAGCATTTT.

A note on this clone: The sample holds other DNA sequences that translate to the same CDR3. The V gene is TRBV3-1 (or the pseudogene TRBV3-2), the J gene TRBJ2-2; TRBD2 matches 7 bases. The germline CDR1 and CDR2 sequences are LGHDT and YNNKEL (reference sequence). The CDR3 extends over 14 amino acids. The ends lost 4 bases at V and 1 base at J; junction bases unmatched: 0. The CDR3 DNA reads as TGTGCCAGCAGCCGGGGGGGGAACACCGGGGAGCTGTTTTTT. This codes for CASSRGGNTGELFF.

The chain is built from TRBV19 and TRBJ2-5; 7 bases are shared with TRBD1. V lost 1 base, J lost 4 bases, and 6 bases stayed unmatched. This CDR3 is built from 15 residues. CDR1 and CDR2 from the germline V gene are LNHDA and SQIVND (reference sequence). This CDR3 reads CASSIVAHRGETQYF. Written as DNA, the CDR3 is TGTGCCAGTAGTATAGTGGCGCACAGGGGAGAGACCCAGTACTTC.

This chain's CDR3 is CASSQTILYEQYF. DNA of the CDR3: TGTGCCAGCAGCCAAACAATTCTCTACGAGCAGTACTTC. V gene TRBV3-1 (or the pseudogene TRBV3-2) combines with J gene TRBJ2-7; D gene ambiguous. V dropped 2 bases and J dropped 3 bases, with 8 bases sitting between them. CDR1 is LGHDT and CDR2 is YNNKEL in the germline V gene (reference sequence). CDR3 length: 13 residues.

The chain links TRBV4-1 to TRBJ1-3, with 7 bases lining up with TRBD1. V lost 0 bases and J lost 1; bases outside the gene matches: 9. CDR1 is MGHRA and CDR2 is YSYEKL in the germline V gene. The CDR3 is 18 residues long. The CDR3 DNA reads TGCGCCAGCAGCCAAGATCCAGGGGGATCCTGGTCTGGAAACACCATATATTTT. Amino acids: CASSQDPGGSWSGNTIYF.

This chain links TRBV28 with TRBJ2-5, with D maybe TRBD2 (7 bases). Germline lookup yields CDR1 MDHEN and CDR2 SYDVKM. Deletions cut 5 bases from V and 3 bases from J, with 16 bases between. The CDR3 consists of 15 residues. In DNA form, the CDR3 reads TGTGCCAGCAGTCAAGGGGGGGTTTCCAAAGAGACCCAGTACTTC. It yields the protein CASSQGGVSKETQYF.

V is TRBV5-8 and J is TRBJ2-1; TRBD2 matches at 16 bases. CDR3 length equals 16 residues. The V gene's germline CDR1 is SGHTS and CDR2 YDEGEE. With 6 bases clipped from V and 7 bases from J, the junction kept 7 bases outside the gene matches. The CDR3 coding sequence is TGTGCCAGCATCGCTTGGGGACTAGCGGGAGGGAATGAGCAGTTCTTC. It encodes CASIAWGLAGGNEQFF. Full variable domain (rest looked up from reference TRBV5-8 and TRBJ2-1): EAGVTQSPTHLIKTRGQQATLRCSPISGHTSVYWYQQALGLGLQFLLWYDEGEERNRGNFPPRFSGRQFPNYSSELNVNALELEDSALYLCASIAWGLAGGNEQFFGPGTRLTVL.

The chain joins TRBV10-1 to TRBJ2-1; D uncertain. The CDR3 has 13 residues. Germline V gene data show CDR1 as WNHNN and CDR2 as SYGVQD (reference sequence). The germline V and J ends were trimmed by 6 bases and 2 bases, with 8 bases remaining between them. The CDR3 nucleotides are TGCGCCAGCAGAATGGGCACCTACAATGAGCAGTTCTTC. This gives the protein CASRMGTYNEQFF.

The rearrangement uses TRBV21-1 and TRBJ2-7; the table's D call TRBD2 went unverified against the DNA. TRBV21-1 represents a pseudogene. CDR3 size: 15 residues. The CDR3 sequence is CASSKRRDSSYEQYF. CDR3 bases: TGTGCCAGCAGCAAACGGCGGGACTCATCCTACGAGCAGTACTTC.

The CDR3 nucleotides read TGTGCCAGCAGCTTATATAGCGGGAGCACAGATACGCAGTATTTT. Its protein is CASSLYSGSTDTQYF. The chain uses TRBV7-3 and TRBJ2-3; TRBD2 matches at 7 bases. The V and J ends lost 2 bases and 0 bases, in that order; junction bases with no gene match: 2. CDR3 length: 15 amino acids. Germline V gene data show CDR1 as SGHTA and CDR2 as FQGTGA.

The chain carries TRBV7-9 and TRBJ2-7; the match to TRBD1 covers 9 bases. The germline gives CDR1 SEHNR, CDR2 FQNEAQ (reference sequence). Unmatched junction bases numbered 12, after V lost 5 bases and J lost 7 bases. The CDR3 totals 15 residues. CDR3 protein: CASSAGTGRSGEQYF. DNA for the CDR3: TGTGCCAGCAGCGCCGGGACAGGGAGGTCGGGGGAGCAGTACTTC.

The chain recombines TRBV3-1 (or the pseudogene TRBV3-2) with TRBJ1-1, with 9 bases matching TRBD1. Germline V lookup: CDR1 LGHDT, CDR2 YNNKEL (reference sequence). This CDR3 region has 15 residues. The V segment lost 3 bases and the J segment 7 bases; nucleotides outside the gene matches: 9. In nucleotides, the CDR3 is TGTGCCAGCAGCCAGGGGACAGGGTCATCAGGTGAAGCTTTCTTT. This sequence encodes CASSQGTGSSGEAFF.

This rearrangement joins TRBV28 to TRBJ2-2; TRBD1 matches 12 bases. The V segment lost 4 bases and the J segment 4 bases; nucleotides outside the gene matches: 10. The CDR3 is made up of 18 amino acids. Germline V gene lookup returns CDR1 MDHEN and CDR2 SYDVKM. The CDR3: CASSWGQGAISATGELFF. The CDR3 nucleotides are TGTGCCAGCAGTTGGGGACAGGGGGCAATTTCGGCCACCGGGGAGCTGTTTTTT. Based on the CDR3 plus reference TRBV28 and TRBJ2-2, the full variable domain is DVKVTQSSRYLVKRTGEKVFLECVQDMDHENMFWYRQDPGLGLRLIYFSYDVKMKEKGDIPEGYSVSREKKERFSLILESASTNQTSMYLCASSWGQGAISATGELFFGEGSRLTVL.

The J gene is TRBJ2-5, the V gene TRBV7-3, with D perhaps TRBD1 (6 bases). Germline V gene sequence: CDR1 SGHTA, CDR2 FQGTGA. V was shortened by 2 bases and J by 4 bases, with 26 bases between the two germline ends. The CDR3 has 19 amino acids. Here the CDR3 DNA reads TGTGCCAGCAGCTTATCAGGGTTAGGGGGAGTTATCCCTTTAGAGACCCAGTACTTC. It codes for CASSLSGLGGVIPLETQYF.

This chain connects TRBV28 to TRBJ2-1, with 8 bases that match TRBD2. Germline CDR1 reads MDHEN; CDR2 reads SYDVKM. The J segment lost 1 base and the V segment lost 7 bases, leaving 6 bases of the junction unmatched. This CDR3 is 15 amino acids long. CDR3 sequence (DNA): TGTGCCAGCACCCTAGCGGGTCAGTCCTACAATGAGCAGTTCTTC. It is translated as CASTLAGQSYNEQFF. Based on the CDR3 plus reference TRBV28 and TRBJ2-1, the full variable domain is DVKVTQSSRYLVKRTGEKVFLECVQDMDHENMFWYRQDPGLGLRLIYFSYDVKMKEKGDIPEGYSVSREKKERFSLILESASTNQTSMYLCASTLAGQSYNEQFFGPGTRLTVL.